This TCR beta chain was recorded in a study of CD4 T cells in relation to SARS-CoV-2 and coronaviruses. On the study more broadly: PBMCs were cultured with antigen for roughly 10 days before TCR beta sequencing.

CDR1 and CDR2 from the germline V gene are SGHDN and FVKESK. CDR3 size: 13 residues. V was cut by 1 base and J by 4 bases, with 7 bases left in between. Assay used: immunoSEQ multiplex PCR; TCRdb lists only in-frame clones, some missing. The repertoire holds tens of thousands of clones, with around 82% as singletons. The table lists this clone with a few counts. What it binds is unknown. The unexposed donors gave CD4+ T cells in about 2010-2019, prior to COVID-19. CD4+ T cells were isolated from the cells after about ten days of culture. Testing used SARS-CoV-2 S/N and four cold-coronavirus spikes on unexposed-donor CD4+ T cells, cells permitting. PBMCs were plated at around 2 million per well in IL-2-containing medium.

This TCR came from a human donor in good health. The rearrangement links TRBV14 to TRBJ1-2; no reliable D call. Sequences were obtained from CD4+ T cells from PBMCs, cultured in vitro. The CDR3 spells CASSQGLGYGYTF. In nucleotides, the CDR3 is TGTGCCAGCAGCCAAGGACTGGGCTATGGCTACACCTTC. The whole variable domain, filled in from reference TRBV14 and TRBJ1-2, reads EAGVTQFPSHSVIEKGQTVTLRCDPISGHDNLYWYRRVMGKEIKFLLHFVKESKQDESGMPNNRFLAERTGGTYSTLKVQPAELEDSGVYFCASSQGLGYGYTFGSGTRLTVV.